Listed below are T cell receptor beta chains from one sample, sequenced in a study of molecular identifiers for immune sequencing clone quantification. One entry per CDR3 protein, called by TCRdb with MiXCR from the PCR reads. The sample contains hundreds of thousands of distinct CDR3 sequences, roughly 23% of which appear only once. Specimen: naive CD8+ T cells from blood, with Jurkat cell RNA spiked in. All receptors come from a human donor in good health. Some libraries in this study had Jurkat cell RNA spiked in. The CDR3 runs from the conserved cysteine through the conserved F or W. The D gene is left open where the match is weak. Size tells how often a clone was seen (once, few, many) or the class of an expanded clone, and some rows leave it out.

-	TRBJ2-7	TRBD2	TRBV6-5	TGTGCCAGCAGTTACCTCCTAGCGGGAGAGCACGAGCAGTACTTC	CASSYLLAGEHEQYF
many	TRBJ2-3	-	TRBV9	TGTGCCAGCAGCGTAGGGGATCTGCAGTATTTT	CASSVGDLQYF
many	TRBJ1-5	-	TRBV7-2	TGTGCCAGCAGCCTCTTGCTAACAAATTATAGCAATCAGCCCCAGCATTTT	CASSLLLTNYSNQPQHF
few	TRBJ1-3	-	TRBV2	TGTGCCAGCAGTGAATACGGAGGGCCAGACGAACTTGGAAACACCATATATTTT	CASSEYGGPDELGNTIYF
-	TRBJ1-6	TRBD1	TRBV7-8	TGTGCCAGCAGCTTAGAGTGGACAGGGGTTAGTAATTCACCCCTCCACTTT	CASSLEWTGVSNSPLHF
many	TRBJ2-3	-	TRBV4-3	TGCGCCAGCAGCCAAGTAAGCGCAGATACGCAGTATTTT	CASSQVSADTQYF
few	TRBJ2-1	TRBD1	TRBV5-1	TGCGCCAGCAGCTTGGGACAGGGGGCTATCTACAATGAGCAGTTCTTC	CASSLGQGAIYNEQFF
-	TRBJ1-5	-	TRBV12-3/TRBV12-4	TGTGCCAGCAGTTTTGTCGGCGGGGGACTTCAGCCCCAGCATTTT	CASSFVGGGLQPQHF
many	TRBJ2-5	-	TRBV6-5	TGTGCCAGCAGTTACTCGCTAGGTTTGGGCCCAGAGACCCAGTACTTC	CASSYSLGLGPETQYF
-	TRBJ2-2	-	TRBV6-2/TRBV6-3	TGTGCCAGCAGTTACTTACAGACTCAGGAGCTGTTTTTT	CASSYLQTQELFF
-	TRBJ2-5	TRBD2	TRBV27	TGTGCCGGCAGTGGGGCGGGAGAGTTCGTTGAAGAGACCCAGTACTTC	CAGSGAGEFVEETQYF
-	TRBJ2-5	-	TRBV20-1	TGCAGTGCTAGTCCTTTGGCGGCCGCCCAAGAGACCCAGTACTTC	CSASPLAAAQETQYF
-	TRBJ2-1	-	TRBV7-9	TGTGCCAGCAGCTCCAGCCAAAACACCTACAATGAGCAGTTCTTC	CASSSSQNTYNEQFF
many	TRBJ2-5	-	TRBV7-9	TGTGCCAGCAGCTTGGGGGCCACTCTAGCTCAAGAGACCCAGTACTTC	CASSLGATLAQETQYF